The clone carrying this T cell receptor beta chain was seen just once. Its antigen is not identified. The data belong to a study of T-cell memory formation after mild COVID-19. Overall study: TCR clusters were mostly confined to one donor each.

Whole-study findings and limits: Prior to infection, memory already included some responding clones, suggesting cross-reactive memory joined. CD8+ contracting clones occupied EMRA, while CD4+ ones occupied mainly CM and EM. Among clones contracting day 15 to 85, CD4/CD8 was balanced, whereas later expanders leaned CD4+.

TCRdb reanalysed the 5' RACE reads using MiXCR and keeps one entry per CDR3 protein. The sample lists 210,000 or so distinct CDR3 sequences, around 17% occurring once. Germline V gene data show CDR1 as ENHRY and CDR2 as SYGVKD. The ends were cut back, 10 bases at V and 2 bases at J, with 19 bases in the middle. The CDR3 runs 15 residues. The clonotype comes from an adult woman who had mild COVID-19 (a few samples of this study predate the infection). Cell type and time point are not known. Sequencing was performed on PBMCs or a T cell subset sorted from them (not recorded which). The chain recombines TRBV10-3 with TRBJ2-3; D uncertain. The CDR3 is CATALLPASTDTQYF. CDR3 in DNA: TGTGCCACCGCTCTGCTCCCCGCTTCCACAGATACGCAGTATTTT.